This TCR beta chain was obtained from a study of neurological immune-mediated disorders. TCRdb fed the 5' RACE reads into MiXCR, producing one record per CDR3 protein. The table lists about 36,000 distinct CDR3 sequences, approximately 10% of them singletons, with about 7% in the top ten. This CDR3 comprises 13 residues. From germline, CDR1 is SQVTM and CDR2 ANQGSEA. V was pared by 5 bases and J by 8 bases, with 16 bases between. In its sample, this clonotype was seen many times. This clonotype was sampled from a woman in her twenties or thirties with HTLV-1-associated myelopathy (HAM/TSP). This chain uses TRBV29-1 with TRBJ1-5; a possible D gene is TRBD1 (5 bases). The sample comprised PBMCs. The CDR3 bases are TGCAGCGTTCGAGACTCTCCGGGGGAGCCCCAGCATTTT. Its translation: CSVRDSPGEPQHF.